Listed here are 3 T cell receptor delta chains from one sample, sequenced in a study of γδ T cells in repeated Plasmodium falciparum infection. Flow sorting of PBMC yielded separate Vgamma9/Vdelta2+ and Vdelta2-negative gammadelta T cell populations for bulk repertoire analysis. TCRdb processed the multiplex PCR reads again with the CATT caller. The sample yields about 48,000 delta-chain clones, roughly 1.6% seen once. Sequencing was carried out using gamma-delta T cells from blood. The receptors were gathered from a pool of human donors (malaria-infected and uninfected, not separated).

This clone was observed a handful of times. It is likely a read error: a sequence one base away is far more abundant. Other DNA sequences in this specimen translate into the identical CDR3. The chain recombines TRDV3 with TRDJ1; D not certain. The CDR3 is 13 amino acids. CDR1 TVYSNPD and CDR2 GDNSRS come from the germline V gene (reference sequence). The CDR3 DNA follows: TGTGCCTTTCGGCGCGACTACACCGACAAACTCATCTTT. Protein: CAFRRDYTDKLIF. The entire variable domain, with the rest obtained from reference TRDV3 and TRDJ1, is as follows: CDKVTQSSPDQTVASGSEVVLLCTYDTVYSNPDLFWYRIRPDYSFQFVFYGDNSRSEGADFTQGRFSVKHILTQKAFHLVISPVRTEDSATYYCAFRRDYTDKLIFGKGTRVTVEP.

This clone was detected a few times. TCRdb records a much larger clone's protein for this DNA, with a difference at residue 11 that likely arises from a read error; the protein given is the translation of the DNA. The CDR3 nucleotides read TGTGCTCTTGGGGAATTACCGCCTTCCTACGACACTTGGGTGGTCTGGGGGATAAGTAGAACCGATAAACTCATCTTT. Its translation: CALGELPPSYDTWVVWGISRTDKLIF. The chain couples TRDV1 to TRDJ1, with D possibly being TRDD3 (10 bases). TCRdb does not report a J gene; here it was assigned by matching the DNA to germline references. Germline lookup yields CDR1 TSWWSYY and CDR2 QGS. The CDR3 has 26 residues. Trimming stripped 2 bases from V and 2 bases from J, with 45 bases between.

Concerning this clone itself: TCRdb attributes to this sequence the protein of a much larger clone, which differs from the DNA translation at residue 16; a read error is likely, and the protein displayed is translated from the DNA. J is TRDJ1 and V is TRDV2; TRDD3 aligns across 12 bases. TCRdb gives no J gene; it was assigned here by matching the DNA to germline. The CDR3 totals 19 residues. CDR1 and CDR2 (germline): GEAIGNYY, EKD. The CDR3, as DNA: TGTGCCTGTGACACCGTCCCGGGGGCTCTGGGGGATACGAACGATGAACTCATCTTT. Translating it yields CACDTVPGALGDTNDELIF.